This paragraph reports one T cell receptor (beta chain). The antigen is not known. Naive CD4+ cells were CD45RA-selected; the remaining cells were memory. The data derive from a study of shared clonotypes between healthy human individuals. Across the whole study: CD8 memory received one plate per donor, CD8 naive two, CD4 memory three and CD4 naive three. Study-level points and caveats: Unshared clonotypes carried lower generation probabilities than those common to all four donors.

The CDR3 has 14 amino acids. Original analysis: Junction-only immunoSEQ data arrived without quality scores, meaning filtering differed. Generated by immunoSEQ multiplex PCR, the TCRdb table keeps only in-frame clones and is missing some. V and J calls and clone size follow that table, whereas D and trimming were derived from the DNA. This sample carries around 1.4 million clones, approximately 98.5% of them seen once, and the ten largest clones take roughly 0.35%. The receptor was derived from a man younger than 40 in good health. This chain joins TRBV21-1 and TRBJ2-7; the table's D call TRBD2 went unverified against the DNA. TRBV21-1 constitutes a pseudogene. Source material: naive CD4+ T cells sorted from blood. Subset denoted: CD45RA+ positively selected. CDR3 region: CASSNGSEYYEQYF. CDR3 bases: TGTGCCAGCAGCAACGGGTCGGAATACTACGAGCAGTACTTC.